The 15 T cell receptor beta chains presented below share a single source sample, sequenced in a study of memory CD4+ T cells and cytomegalovirus serostatus. The sort gate was single viable CD3+CD4+CD8-CD45RO+ cells for memory CD4+ T cells. Using immunoSEQ multiplex PCR, the repertoire was profiled, and TCRdb retains in-frame clones only, with some absent. The data contain tens of thousands of clones, around 76% of them singletons. The source material was memory CD4+ T cells from blood. These receptors came from an adult in good health and CMV-seronegative.

The chain combines TRBV7-2 with TRBJ2-2; D might be TRBD2 (5 bases). Trimming took off 9 bases at V and 7 bases at J, with 9 bases between the two ends. CDR1 is SGHTA and CDR2 is FQGNSA in the germline V gene. The CDR3 covers 11 residues. In DNA, the CDR3 is TGTGCCAGTAGGAGGTTCGGGGAGCTGTTTTTT. It yields the protein CASRRFGELFF.

The V call is TRBV5-5, the J call TRBJ2-7; D is unresolved. V was cut by 3 bases and J by 3 bases, with 10 bases left in between. Germline CDR1 SGHKS, CDR2 YYEKEE (reference sequence). The CDR3 spans 13 residues. The CDR3 coding sequence is TGTGCCAGCAGCTCTCACAGTGGCTACGAGCAGTACTTC. Translated, it gives CASSSHSGYEQYF.

This clone was picked up one time. The chain links TRBV27 to TRBJ1-2, with TRBD1 as a possible D gene (5 bases). Looked up from germline, CDR1 is MNHEY and CDR2 is SMNVEV (reference sequence). V lost 2 bases and J lost 2, with 6 bases in between. This CDR3 has 13 residues. CDR3 loop: CASSLRQNYGYTF. CDR3 DNA sequence: TGTGCCAGCAGTTTAAGACAGAACTATGGCTACACCTTC.

The chain is built from TRBV21-1 and TRBJ2-1; no DNA check was done on the table's D call, TRBD1. TRBV21-1 is assigned pseudogene status. The CDR3 runs to 17 residues. The CDR3 DNA follows: TGTGCCAGCAGCAAAAAATTCCGACAGGGGGCCTACAATGAGCAGTTCTTC. Translating it yields CASSKKFRQGAYNEQFF.

The CDR3 here is CASSPSPTGELFF. For the CDR3, the DNA is TGTGCCAGCAGCCCGTCCCCCACCGGGGAGCTGTTTTTT. The chain carries TRBV7-6 and TRBJ2-2; D remains unclear. Trimming pared 5 bases from V and 4 bases from J, leaving 8 bases between. Germline CDR1 is SGHVS and CDR2 is FNYEAQ. This CDR3 has 13 residues.

This rearrangement joins TRBV7-8 to TRBJ2-7; D remains ambiguous. The CDR3 is 12 amino acids. Germline CDR1 is SGHVS and CDR2 is FQNEAQ. Trimming took off 5 bases at V and 3 bases at J, with 8 bases between the two ends. In DNA, the CDR3 is TGTGCCAGCAGCCTAACAAGCTACGAGCAGTACTTC. Translating it yields CASSLTSYEQYF. Full variable domain (rest looked up from reference TRBV7-8 and TRBJ2-7): GAGVSQSPRYKVAKRGQDVALRCDPISGHVSLFWYQQALGQGPEFLTYFQNEAQLDKSGLPSDRFFAERPEGSVSTLKIQRTQQEDSAVYLCASSLTSYEQYFGPGTRLTVT.

J is TRBJ1-1 and V is TRBV4-3; maybe TRBD1 (5 bases). V lost 4 bases to trimming and J lost 6 bases, with 21 bases between them. This CDR3 has 16 amino acids. Per germline, CDR1 LGHNA and CDR2 YSLEER. The CDR3 DNA reads as TGCGCCAGCAGCCGCGTAGTAGGGACGGGGAGCGCTGAAGCTTTCTTT. Its translation: CASSRVVGTGSAEAFF.

J is TRBJ1-2 and V is TRBV5-1, with D maybe TRBD1 (5 bases). The CDR3 contains 13 residues. CDR1 SGHRS and CDR2 YFSETQ come from the germline V gene. V lost 4 bases and J 3 bases, leaving 10 bases between the germline ends. The CDR3 sequence is CASSMTVDYGYTF. CDR3 nucleotide sequence: TGCGCCAGCAGCATGACAGTGGACTATGGCTACACCTTC.

This rearrangement joins TRBV9 to TRBJ2-1, with TRBD1 identical over 11 bases. The CDR3 is 16 amino acids. With V trimmed by 3 bases and J by 5 bases, 7 bases remained unmatched. Germline V gene lookup returns CDR1 SGDLS and CDR2 YYNGEE. The CDR3 region is CASSATGTGGDNEQFF. The CDR3 nucleotides are TGTGCCAGCAGCGCCACCGGGACAGGGGGTGACAATGAGCAGTTCTTC.

The rearrangement joins TRBV28 to TRBJ1-2, with D possibly TRBD1 on 5 matching bases. The CDR3 consists of 12 residues. The V gene's germline CDR1 is MDHEN and CDR2 SYDVKM. V was pared by 6 bases and J by 4 bases, with 9 bases between. DNA for the CDR3: TGTGCCAGCAGCCGGGACCCCTATGGCTACACCTTC. This sequence encodes CASSRDPYGYTF.

The rearrangement links TRBV5-4 to TRBJ2-1; TRBD2 matches at 15 bases. The CDR3 consists of 16 residues. Trimming removed 4 bases from V and 7 bases from J; junction bases left unmatched: 6. The germline gives CDR1 SGHNT, CDR2 YYREEE (reference sequence). CDR3 region: CASSPGTSGRRNEQFF. The CDR3 nucleotides are TGTGCCAGCAGCCCGGGGACTAGCGGGAGGAGAAATGAGCAGTTCTTC.

This chain joins TRBV19 and TRBJ2-5; 12 nucleotides agree with TRBD1. V dropped 2 bases and J dropped 6; count of bases not matched to a gene: 4. The CDR3 loop spans 15 amino acids. Germline V gene sequence: CDR1 LNHDA, CDR2 SQIVND (reference sequence). The DNA for the CDR3 is TGTGCCAGTAGTATATGGGACAGGGGGCGAAAGACCCAGTACTTC. Protein: CASSIWDRGRKTQYF.

CDR3 sequence reads: CASSRDGGTGELFF. The CDR3 region has the DNA TGTGCCAGCAGCCGGGACGGTGGGACCGGGGAGCTGTTTTTT. The rearrangement links TRBV6-4 to TRBJ2-2, with D perhaps being TRBD1 or TRBD2 (5 bases each). Per the germline V gene, CDR1 is MRHNA and CDR2 is SNTAGT. V shed 6 bases and J shed 5 bases, with 13 bases lying between them. The length of the CDR3 is 14 residues.

The chain uses TRBV23-1 and TRBJ1-2; TRBD1 aligns across 8 bases. TRBV23-1 is an ORF; its function is uncertain. There are 18 residues in the CDR3. V trimming: 8 bases; J trimming: 3 bases; junction bases outside the gene matches: 20. The CDR3: CASHRNPGGGISYYGYTF. CDR3 nucleotides: TGCGCCAGCCATCGAAACCCAGGGGGCGGGATAAGTTACTATGGCTACACCTTC.

The rearrangement joins TRBV7-2 to TRBJ2-3, with D possibly being TRBD2 (7 bases). V dropped 1 base and J dropped 0 bases, with 11 bases sitting between them. The CDR3 has 16 residues. The germline V gene encodes CDR1 SGHTA and CDR2 FQGNSA. CDR3 DNA sequence: TGTGCCAGCAGCTTAGGTGGGGGGGCTAGCACAGATACGCAGTATTTT. This translates into CASSLGGGASTDTQYF.